This T cell receptor beta chain appears in the sequencing data of a study of blood T cells in healthy people across ages (dated by TCRdb to between 2015 and 2017). Looking at the study overall: In model experiments, template switching captured roughly one uniquely barcoded TCR beta cDNA molecule for every two T cells. Donors of different ages were randomly distributed across sequencing lanes to avoid experimental bias. To track age-related changes in TCR beta repertoire diversity, the study relied on deep sequencing normalized with unique cDNA molecular identifiers. The study analyzed two additional independent replicas of 1 million unique cDNA reads from the same blood draw for two donors, one aged 18 to 29 and one aged 80 or older. The donors were split into four age groups: young (average about 16 years), middle-aged (roughly 39), aged (over 55) and long-lived (about 74). On the study overall, not on this receptor specifically: Observed TCR beta diversity correlated strongly with the percentage of naive T cells measured by flow cytometry. Donor CMV infection status was unknown, potentially confounding age-related changes in expanded clonotypes. Because profiling used bulk unsorted PBMCs, naive and antigen-experienced compartments could not be compared conclusively. Compared with the aged group, more naive CD4+ T cells, fewer expanded clones and increased TCR diversity were shown by the long-lived group, suggesting age selection. Estimates of total diversity based on one million sequenced T cells were considered lower bounds and underestimates. Observed TCR beta diversity per million T cells fell roughly linearly with age, and a significant reduction was already apparent by age about 43.

Trimming leaves V shorter by 4 bases and J shorter by 3 bases, with the junction holding 4 bases beyond the gene matches. Spanning cysteine to phenylalanine, the CDR3 consists of 14 amino acids. Only CDR3 DNA remains: 42 bases, in frame from the first base. Via the germline V gene, CDR1 is MGHRA and CDR2 YSYEKL. Donors were a few dozen systemically healthy Caucasian individuals from Russia aged roughly 6 to 90 years. Around 10 milliliters of peripheral blood were drawn from each donor into EDTA-treated Vacutainer tubes. Ficoll-Paque density-gradient centrifugation was used to isolate PBMCs, with at least 6 million per sample. Trizol reagent was used to extract total RNA from the PBMCs, yielding at least 6 micrograms per sample. The percentages of naive CD45RAhigh/CD27high T cells were determined by flow cytometry on a PBMC aliquot from every donor. This clonotype occurred many times. Its antigen has not been determined. No base qualities exist here, and no much larger clone lies one base off it.

The library was generated by 5' RACE. Sequencing was carried out with an Illumina HiSeq 2500. The second PCR ran for roughly 7 to 11 cycles and used a J-beta primer mix along with a sample-barcoded 5' primer. A template-switch 5' adaptor carrying 12 random nucleotides introduced a unique molecular identifier onto each TCR beta cDNA molecule. At least 2.5 million CDR3-containing paired-end reads were obtained from each sample. All of the RNA was converted into first-strand cDNA using the Mint cDNA synthesis kit, with a TRBC-specific oligonucleotide serving as the primer. All cDNA was treated with uracil-DNA glycosylase and then went through a first 18-cycle PCR with the universal primers M1SS and BC2_uni_R. In the source study's methods: Each sample was normalized by randomly selecting 1 million high-quality reads, each carrying a distinct molecular identifier. Instead of being binned into consensus sequences, reads that shared molecular identifiers were thrown out. MiTCR, run with a Q25 quality threshold and the strictest error-elimination algorithm, handled CDR3 identification, clonotype clustering and error correction. Lower-bound total TCR beta diversity was estimated with a nonparametric unseen species model using Euler transformation. The public reads were run again by TCRdb, first through fastp at Q25 and then through MiXCR, and only productive beta chains were kept. A single entry per CDR3 protein holds the most common genes and DNA from its merged rows. The V and J calls come from TCRdb's annotation, not from the publication. Across this sample there are some 1.6 million distinct CDR3 sequences, with about 32% seen only once. About 11% of the sample comes from the top ten.

The sequence derives from a woman aged 30 to 39 in good health. The chain joins TRBV4-1 to TRBJ2-7, with TRBD1 identical over 9 junction bases. The sequencing sample was made of blood. The CDR3 reads as follows: CASSPGTGIYEQYF. The bases are TGCGCCAGCAGCCCAGGGACAGGGATCTACGAGCAGTACTTC.